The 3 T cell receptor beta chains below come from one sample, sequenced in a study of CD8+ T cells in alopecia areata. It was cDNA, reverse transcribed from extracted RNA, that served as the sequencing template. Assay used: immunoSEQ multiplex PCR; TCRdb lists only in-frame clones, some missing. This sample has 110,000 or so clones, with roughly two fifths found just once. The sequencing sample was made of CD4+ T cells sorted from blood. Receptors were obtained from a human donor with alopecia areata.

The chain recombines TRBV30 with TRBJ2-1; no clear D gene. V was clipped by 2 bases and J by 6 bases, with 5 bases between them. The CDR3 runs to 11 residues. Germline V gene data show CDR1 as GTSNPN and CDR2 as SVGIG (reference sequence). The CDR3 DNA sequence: TGTGCCTGGAGTAACCTCAATGAGCAGTTCTTC. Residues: CAWSNLNEQFF.

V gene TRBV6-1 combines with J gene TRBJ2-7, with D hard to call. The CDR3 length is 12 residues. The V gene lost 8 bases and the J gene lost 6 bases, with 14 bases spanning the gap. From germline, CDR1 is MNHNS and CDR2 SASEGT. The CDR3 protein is CASRLPLTEQYF. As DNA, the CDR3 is TGTGCCAGCCGATTGCCGCTTACCGAGCAGTACTTC.

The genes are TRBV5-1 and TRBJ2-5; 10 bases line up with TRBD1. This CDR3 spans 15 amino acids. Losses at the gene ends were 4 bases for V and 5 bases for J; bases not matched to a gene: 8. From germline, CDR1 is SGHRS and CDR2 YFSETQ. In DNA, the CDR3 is TGCGCCAGCAGCCAAGGGACAGGGGATTTGGAGACCCAGTACTTC. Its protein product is CASSQGTGDLETQYF.